This T cell receptor beta chain was profiled in a study of T cell responses to AZD1222 COVID-19 vaccine. Using immunoSEQ multiplex PCR, the repertoire was profiled, and TCRdb retains in-frame clones only, with some absent. The sample records 140,000 to 150,000 clones, about 92% being singletons. This clone was detected only a few times. This material consisted of peripheral blood, taken after recovery from COVID-19. The receptor's source is an adult who had recovered from COVID-19.

In DNA form, the CDR3 reads TGTGCCAGCACTCTACGACTAGCGGAGTACTTC. It yields the protein CASTLRLAEYF. The chain is built from TRBV2 and TRBJ2-7, with 9 bases fitting TRBD2. Trimming took 7 bases from V and 11 from J; bases not matched to a gene: 6. From germline, CDR1 is SNHLY and CDR2 FYNNEI. The CDR3 has 11 residues.